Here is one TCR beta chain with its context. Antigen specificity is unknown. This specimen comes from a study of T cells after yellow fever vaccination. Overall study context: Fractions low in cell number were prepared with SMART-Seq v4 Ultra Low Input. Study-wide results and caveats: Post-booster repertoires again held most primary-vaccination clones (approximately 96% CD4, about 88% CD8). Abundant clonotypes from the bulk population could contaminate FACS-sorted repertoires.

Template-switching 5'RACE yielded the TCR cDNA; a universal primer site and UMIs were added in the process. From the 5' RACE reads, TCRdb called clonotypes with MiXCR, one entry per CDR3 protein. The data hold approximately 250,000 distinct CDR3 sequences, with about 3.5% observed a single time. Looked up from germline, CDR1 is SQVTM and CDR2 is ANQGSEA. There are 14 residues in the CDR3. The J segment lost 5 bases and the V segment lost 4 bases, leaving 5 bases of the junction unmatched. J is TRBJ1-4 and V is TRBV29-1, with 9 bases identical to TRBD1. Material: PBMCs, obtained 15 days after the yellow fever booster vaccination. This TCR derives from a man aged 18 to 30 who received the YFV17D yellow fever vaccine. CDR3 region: CSVGGQGSNEKLFF. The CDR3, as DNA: TGCAGCGTTGGAGGACAGGGGTCAAATGAAAAACTGTTTTTT.